This TCR beta chain was sequenced in a study of shared clonotypes between healthy human individuals. Study as a whole: CD8 memory received one plate per donor, CD8 naive two, CD4 memory three and CD4 naive three.

Measured with immunoSEQ multiplex PCR; TCRdb has only the in-frame clones, and not every one. The repertoire holds 950,000 to 1,300,000 clones, with under 80% as singletons. The donors were adults (healthy and HIV-negative) with no recent acute infections or vaccinations. Concerning this clone: As yet, its antigen is unknown.

Study-wide results and caveats: Sorted-subset samples were not fully sequenced, rarefaction indicated. Non-shared clonotypes displayed generation probabilities falling below those of clonotypes present in all four donors.

CDR1 and CDR2 from the germline V gene are LNHDA and SQIVND (reference sequence). This CDR3 contains 14 residues. The V segment lost 6 bases and the J segment 4 bases; nucleotides outside the gene matches: 8. This receptor was taken from a young man in good health. Sequenced: memory CD4+ T cells sorted from blood. Subset here: CD45RA-negative fraction. The chain employs TRBV19 and TRBJ1-1; 7 bases fit TRBD1. The CDR3 loop is CASSETGAGTEAFF. CDR3 bases: TGTGCCAGTAGCGAAACAGGGGCGGGCACTGAAGCTTTCTTT. Filled out from reference TRBV19 and TRBJ1-1, the complete variable domain reads DGGITQSPKYLFRKEGQNVTLSCEQNLNHDAMYWYRQDPGQGLRLIYYSQIVNDFQKGDIAEGYSVSREKKESFPLTVTSAQKNPTAFYLCASSETGAGTEAFFGQGTRLTVV.